The source of this T cell receptor beta chain is a study of T cells in Graves' hyperthyroidism and ophthalmopathy. Notes on the study in general: In the blood, most expanded thyroid clonotypes above 0.001 appeared as well. Classification by a 13 V-J model distinguished ophthalmopathy from stable hyperthyroidism.

Comment on this clonotype: Its antigen is unidentified.

The ends were cut back, 0 bases at V and 2 bases at J, with 8 bases in the middle. Looked up from germline, CDR1 is DFQATT and CDR2 is SNEGSKA (reference sequence). The CDR3 is made up of 14 amino acids. The study enrolled patients aged 18 to 65 with newly diagnosed hyperthyroidism of under 2 months' duration. Diagnoses rested on clinical symptoms, serum thyroxine and TRAb, thyroid ultrasound and orbital computed tomography. Amplified TCR beta CDR3 regions derived from RNA transcripts. The TCR CDR3 first-round RT-PCR relied on the HTBI primer set. TCRdb redid the calling of the multiplex PCR reads with MiXCR, one entry per CDR3 protein. Among 370,000 or so distinct CDR3 sequences, approximately 12% were seen once, and the ten largest hold under 25%.

The V call is TRBV20-1, the J call TRBJ1-5, with a tentative D call TRBD1 (5 bases). This sequence was found in a man aged 25 to 40 with Graves' hyperthyroidism that later progressed to Graves' ophthalmopathy. The sample taken for sequencing was blood. The CDR3 sequence is CSARELQGNQPQHF. The CDR3 bases are TGCAGTGCTAGAGAATTACAGGGCAATCAGCCCCAGCATTTT.